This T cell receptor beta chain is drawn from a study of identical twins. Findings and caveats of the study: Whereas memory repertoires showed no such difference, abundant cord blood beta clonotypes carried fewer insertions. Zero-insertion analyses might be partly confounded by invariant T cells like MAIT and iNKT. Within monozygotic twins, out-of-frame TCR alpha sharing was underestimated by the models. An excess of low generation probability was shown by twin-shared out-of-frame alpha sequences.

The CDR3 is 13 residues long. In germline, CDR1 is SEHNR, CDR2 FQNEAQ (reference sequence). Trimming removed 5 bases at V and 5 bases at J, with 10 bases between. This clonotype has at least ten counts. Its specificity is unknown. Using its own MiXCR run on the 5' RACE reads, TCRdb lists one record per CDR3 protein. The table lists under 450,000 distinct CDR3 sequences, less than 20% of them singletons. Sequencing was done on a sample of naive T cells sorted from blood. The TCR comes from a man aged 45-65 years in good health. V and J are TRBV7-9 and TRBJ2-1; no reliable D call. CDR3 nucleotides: TGTGCCAGCAGCATCGGACGAAACAATGAGCAGTTCTTC. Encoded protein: CASSIGRNNEQFF.